The sequence of this T cell receptor beta chain was determined in a study of shared clonotypes between healthy human individuals. Overall study results and limits: Represented diversity (both genetic and exposure-history) was limited by the small number of donors.

The method was immunoSEQ multiplex PCR; TCRdb's version includes in-frame clones alone and lacks a portion of them. Of about 1 million clones listed, approximately 80% are singletons. As concerns this clone: The antigen remains undetermined.

Material: memory CD4+ T cells from PBMCs. Subset here: CD45RA-negative fraction. The TCR comes from a man in his late teens or twenties in good health. Some clones in this sample may be carry-over from other donors' samples.

The CDR3 loop is CASGQKYNEQFF. As DNA, the CDR3 is TGTGCCAGCGGTCAGAAGTACAATGAGCAGTTCTTC. The genes are TRBV6-6 and TRBJ2-1; D ambiguous. This CDR3 spans 12 amino acids. CDR1 is MNHNY, CDR2 SVGAGI, per germline (reference sequence). The V gene lost 8 bases and the J gene lost 4 bases, with 9 bases spanning the gap.